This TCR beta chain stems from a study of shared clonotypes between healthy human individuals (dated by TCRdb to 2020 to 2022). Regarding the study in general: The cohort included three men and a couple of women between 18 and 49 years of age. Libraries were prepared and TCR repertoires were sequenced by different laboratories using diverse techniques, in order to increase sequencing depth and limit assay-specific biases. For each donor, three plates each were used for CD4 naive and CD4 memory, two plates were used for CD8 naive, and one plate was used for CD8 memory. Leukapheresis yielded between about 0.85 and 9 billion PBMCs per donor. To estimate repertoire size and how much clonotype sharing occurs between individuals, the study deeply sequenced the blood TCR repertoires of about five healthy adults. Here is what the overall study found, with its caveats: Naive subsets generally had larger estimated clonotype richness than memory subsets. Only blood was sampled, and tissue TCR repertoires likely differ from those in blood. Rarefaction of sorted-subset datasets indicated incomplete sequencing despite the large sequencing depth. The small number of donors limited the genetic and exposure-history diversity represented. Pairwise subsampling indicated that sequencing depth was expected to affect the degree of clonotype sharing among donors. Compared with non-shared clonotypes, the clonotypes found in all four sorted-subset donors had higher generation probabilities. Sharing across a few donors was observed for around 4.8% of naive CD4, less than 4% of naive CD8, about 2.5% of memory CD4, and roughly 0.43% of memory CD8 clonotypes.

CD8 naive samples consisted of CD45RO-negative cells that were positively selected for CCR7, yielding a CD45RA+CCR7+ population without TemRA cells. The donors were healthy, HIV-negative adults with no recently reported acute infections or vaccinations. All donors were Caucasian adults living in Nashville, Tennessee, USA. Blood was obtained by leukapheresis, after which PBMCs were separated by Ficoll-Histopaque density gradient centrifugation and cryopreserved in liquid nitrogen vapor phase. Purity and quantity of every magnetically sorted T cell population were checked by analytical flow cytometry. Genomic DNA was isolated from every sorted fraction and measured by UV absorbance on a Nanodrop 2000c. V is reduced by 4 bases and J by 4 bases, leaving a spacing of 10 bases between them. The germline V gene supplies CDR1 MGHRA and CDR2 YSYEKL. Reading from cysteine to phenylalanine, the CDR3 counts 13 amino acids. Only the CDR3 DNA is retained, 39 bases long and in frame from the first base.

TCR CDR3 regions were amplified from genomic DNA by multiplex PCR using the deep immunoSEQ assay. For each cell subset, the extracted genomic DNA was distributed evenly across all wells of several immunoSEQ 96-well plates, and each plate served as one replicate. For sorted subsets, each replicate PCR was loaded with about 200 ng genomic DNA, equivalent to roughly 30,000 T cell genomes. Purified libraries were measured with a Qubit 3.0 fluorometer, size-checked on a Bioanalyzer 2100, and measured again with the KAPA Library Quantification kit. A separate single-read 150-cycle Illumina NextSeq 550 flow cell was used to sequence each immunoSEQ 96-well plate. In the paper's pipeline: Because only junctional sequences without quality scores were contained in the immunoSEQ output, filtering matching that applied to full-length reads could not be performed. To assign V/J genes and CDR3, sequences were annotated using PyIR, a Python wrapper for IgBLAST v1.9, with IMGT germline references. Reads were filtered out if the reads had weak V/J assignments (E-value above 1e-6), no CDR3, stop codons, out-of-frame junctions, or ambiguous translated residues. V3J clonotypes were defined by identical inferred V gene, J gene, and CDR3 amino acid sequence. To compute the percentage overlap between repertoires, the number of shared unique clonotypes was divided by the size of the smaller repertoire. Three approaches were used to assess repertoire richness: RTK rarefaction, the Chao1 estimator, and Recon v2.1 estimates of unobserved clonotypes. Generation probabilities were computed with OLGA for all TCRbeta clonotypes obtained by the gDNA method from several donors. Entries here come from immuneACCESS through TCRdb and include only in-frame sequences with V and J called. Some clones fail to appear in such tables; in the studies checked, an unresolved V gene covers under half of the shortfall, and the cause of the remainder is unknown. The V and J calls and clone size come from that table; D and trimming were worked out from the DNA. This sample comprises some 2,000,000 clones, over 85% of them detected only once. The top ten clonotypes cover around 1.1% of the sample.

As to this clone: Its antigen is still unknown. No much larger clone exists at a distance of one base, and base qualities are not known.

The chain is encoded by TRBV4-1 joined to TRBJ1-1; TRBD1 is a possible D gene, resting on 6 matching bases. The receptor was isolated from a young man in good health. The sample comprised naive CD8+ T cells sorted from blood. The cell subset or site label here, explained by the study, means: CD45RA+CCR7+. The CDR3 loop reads CASSPLGATEAFF. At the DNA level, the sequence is TGCGCCAGCAGCCCGTTGGGGGCCACTGAAGCTTTCTTT.